This T cell receptor beta chain was retrieved from a study of shared clonotypes between healthy human individuals. General observations from the study: Rarefaction indicated that sorted-subset sequencing remained incomplete although depth was large.

Some clones are missing from TCRdb's copy, which holds only in-frame ones; the method was immunoSEQ multiplex PCR. This repertoire shows some 1 million clones, around four fifths found once; its top ten account for approximately 1.3%. Germline V gene sequence: CDR1 SGDLS, CDR2 YYNGEE. Deletions cut 0 bases from V and 9 bases from J, with 13 bases between. This CDR3 region has 14 residues. Points on this clone: The antigen remains undetermined.

The chain couples TRBV9 to TRBJ2-1; tentatively, D is TRBD1 or TRBD2 (7 bases each). This clonotype was sampled from a man aged 18 to 35 in good health. The sequencing sample was made of memory CD4+ T cells sorted from blood. Subset indicated: CD45RA-negative fraction. The CDR3 is CASSVAGQRGEQFF. Written as DNA, the CDR3 is TGTGCCAGCAGCGTAGCGGGACAGCGGGGTGAGCAGTTCTTC.